This TCR beta chain comes out of a study of naive and memory T cell subsets. Study findings and constraints: A clonotype means one alpha or beta sequence, not an alpha/beta pair. Gini index rose across naive, CM, EM and EMRA in CD4 and CD8. Naive repertoires, especially CD8, held a few larger clonotypes, possibly memory cells re-expressing CD45RA.

Trimming stripped 2 bases from V and 7 bases from J, with 12 bases between. Germline CDR1 and CDR2: MNHEY and SMNVEV (reference sequence). CDR3 length equals 14 residues. An equimolar mix of two oligonucleotides served as the beta constant-region primer for TRBC1 and TRBC2. The ligated cDNA underwent four PCR rounds using SP2 and nested alpha and beta constant-region primers. A single record per CDR3 protein comes from TCRdb applying MiXCR to the UMI-ligation and nested PCR reads. Counted here are about 99,000 distinct CDR3 sequences, roughly 14% occurring once; the ten biggest clones make up 2.8%. In regard to this clonotype: Its antigen is not known.

The receptor was derived from a human donor in good health. Sequenced material: naive CD8+ T cells from blood. This rearrangement joins TRBV27 to TRBJ2-1; tentatively, D is TRBD2 (6 bases). The CDR3 nucleotides are TGTGCCAGCAGTTTAGGGGGGACCCCGAATGAGCAGTTCTTC. The encoded protein is CASSLGGTPNEQFF.